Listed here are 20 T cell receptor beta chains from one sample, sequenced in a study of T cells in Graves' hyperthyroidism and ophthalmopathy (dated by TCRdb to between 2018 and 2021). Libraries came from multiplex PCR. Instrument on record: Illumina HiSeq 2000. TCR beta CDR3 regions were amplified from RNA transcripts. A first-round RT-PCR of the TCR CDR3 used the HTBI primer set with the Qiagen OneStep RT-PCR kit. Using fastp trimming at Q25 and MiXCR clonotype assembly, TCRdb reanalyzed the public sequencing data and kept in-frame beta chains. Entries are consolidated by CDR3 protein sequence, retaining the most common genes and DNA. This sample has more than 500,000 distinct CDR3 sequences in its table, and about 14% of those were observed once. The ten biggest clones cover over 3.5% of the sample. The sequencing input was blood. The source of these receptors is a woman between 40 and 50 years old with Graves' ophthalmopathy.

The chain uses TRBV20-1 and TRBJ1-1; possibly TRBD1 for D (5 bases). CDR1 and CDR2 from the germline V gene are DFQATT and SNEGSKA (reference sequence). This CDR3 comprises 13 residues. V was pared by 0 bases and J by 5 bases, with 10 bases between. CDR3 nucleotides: TGCAGTGCTAGAGATCCAGGGTTTACTGAAGCTTTCTTT. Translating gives CSARDPGFTEAFF.

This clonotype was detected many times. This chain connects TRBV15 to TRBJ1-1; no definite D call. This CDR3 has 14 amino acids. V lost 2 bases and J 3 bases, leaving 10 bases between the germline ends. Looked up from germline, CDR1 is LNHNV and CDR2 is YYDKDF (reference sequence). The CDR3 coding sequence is TGTGCCACCAGCAGAATATTTGGAGACACTGAAGCTTTCTTT. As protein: CATSRIFGDTEAFF.

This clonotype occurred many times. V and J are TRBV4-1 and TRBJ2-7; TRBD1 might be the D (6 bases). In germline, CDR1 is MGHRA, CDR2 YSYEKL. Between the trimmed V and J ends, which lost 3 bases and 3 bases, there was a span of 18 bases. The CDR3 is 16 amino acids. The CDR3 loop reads CASSHYPTGAIYEQYF. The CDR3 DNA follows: TGCGCCAGCAGCCATTACCCGACAGGAGCCATCTACGAGCAGTACTTC.

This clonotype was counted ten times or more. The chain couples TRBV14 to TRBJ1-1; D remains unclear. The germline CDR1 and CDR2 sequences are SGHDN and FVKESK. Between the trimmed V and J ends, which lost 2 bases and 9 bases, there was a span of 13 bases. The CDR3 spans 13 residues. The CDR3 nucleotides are TGTGCCAGCAGCCAACAGGAGGGCCTGAAAGCTTTCTTT. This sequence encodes CASSQQEGLKAFF.

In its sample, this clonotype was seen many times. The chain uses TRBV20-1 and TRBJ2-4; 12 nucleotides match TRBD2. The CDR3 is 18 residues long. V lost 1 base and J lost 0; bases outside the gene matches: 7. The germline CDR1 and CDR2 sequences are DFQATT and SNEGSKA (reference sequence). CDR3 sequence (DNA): TGCAGTGCTAGAGGACTAGCGGGAGAAACCTTAGCCAAAAACATTCAGTACTTC. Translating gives CSARGLAGETLAKNIQYF.

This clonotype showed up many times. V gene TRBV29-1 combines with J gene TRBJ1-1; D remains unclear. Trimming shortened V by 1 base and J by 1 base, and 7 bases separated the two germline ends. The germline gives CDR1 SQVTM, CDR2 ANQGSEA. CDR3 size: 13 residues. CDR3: CSVEGQANTEAFF. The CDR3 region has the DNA TGCAGCGTTGAAGGGCAGGCGAACACTGAAGCTTTCTTT.

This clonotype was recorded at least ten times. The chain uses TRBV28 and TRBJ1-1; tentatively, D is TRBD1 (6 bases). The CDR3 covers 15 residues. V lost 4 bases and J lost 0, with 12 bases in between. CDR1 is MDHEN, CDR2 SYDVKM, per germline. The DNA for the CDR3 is TGTGCCAGCAGTTCCCGGGACATCATGAACACTGAAGCTTTCTTT. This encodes CASSSRDIMNTEAFF.

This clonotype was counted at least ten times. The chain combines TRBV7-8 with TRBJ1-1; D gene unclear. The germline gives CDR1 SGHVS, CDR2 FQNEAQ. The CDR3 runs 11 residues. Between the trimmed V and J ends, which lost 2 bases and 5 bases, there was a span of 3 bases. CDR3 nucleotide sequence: TGTGCCAGCAGCTTAATGACTGAAGCTTTCTTT. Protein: CASSLMTEAFF.

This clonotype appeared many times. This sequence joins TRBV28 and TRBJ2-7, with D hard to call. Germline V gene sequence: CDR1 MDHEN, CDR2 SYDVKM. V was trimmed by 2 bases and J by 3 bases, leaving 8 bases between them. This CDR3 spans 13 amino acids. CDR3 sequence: CASSLNVGYEQYF. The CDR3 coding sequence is TGTGCCAGCAGTTTAAACGTGGGCTACGAGCAGTACTTC.

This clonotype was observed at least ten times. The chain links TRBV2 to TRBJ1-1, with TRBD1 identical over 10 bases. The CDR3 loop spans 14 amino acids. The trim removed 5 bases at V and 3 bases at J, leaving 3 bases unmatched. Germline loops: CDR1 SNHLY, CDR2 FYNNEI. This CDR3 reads CASSWDRGYTEAFF. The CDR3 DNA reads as TGTGCCAGCAGTTGGGACAGGGGTTACACTGAAGCTTTCTTT.

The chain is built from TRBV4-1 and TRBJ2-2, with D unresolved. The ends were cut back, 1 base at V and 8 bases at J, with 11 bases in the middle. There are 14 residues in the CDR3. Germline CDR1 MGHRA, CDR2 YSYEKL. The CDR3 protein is CASSQAGQGGELFF. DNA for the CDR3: TGCGCCAGCAGCCAAGCTGGTCAAGGAGGGGAGCTGTTTTTT.

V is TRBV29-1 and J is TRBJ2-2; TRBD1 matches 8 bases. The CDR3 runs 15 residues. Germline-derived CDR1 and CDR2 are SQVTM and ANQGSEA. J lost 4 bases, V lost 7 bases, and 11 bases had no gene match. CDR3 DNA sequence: TGCAGCGCTACCGTCGGGACAGGACCCACCGGGGAGCTGTTTTTT. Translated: CSATVGTGPTGELFF.

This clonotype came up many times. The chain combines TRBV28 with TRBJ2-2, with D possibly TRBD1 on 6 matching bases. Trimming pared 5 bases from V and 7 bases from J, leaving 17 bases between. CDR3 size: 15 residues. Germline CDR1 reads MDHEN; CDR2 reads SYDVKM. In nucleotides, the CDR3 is TGTGCCAGCAGTCCGGCAGGGGTGTCGAGCGGGGAGCTGTTTTTT. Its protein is CASSPAGVSSGELFF.

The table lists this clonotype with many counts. The CDR3 reads CASSYRVGPGAEAFF. CDR3 coding DNA: TGTGCCAGCAGTTACCGAGTGGGTCCCGGGGCTGAAGCTTTCTTT. The chain carries TRBV6-2 or TRBV6-3 and TRBJ1-1; D remains unclear. Germline V CDR1 and CDR2: MNHEY, SVGEGT. V was pared by 2 bases and J by 6 bases, with 16 bases between. This CDR3 region has 15 residues.

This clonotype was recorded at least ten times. The CDR3 DNA reads TGTGCCAGCATCTCCTCCCTTCCCCGGAACACCATATATTTT. Protein product: CASISSLPRNTIYF. The chain recombines TRBV6-1 with TRBJ1-3; D is uncertain. The CDR3 loop spans 14 amino acids. Per germline, CDR1 MNHNS and CDR2 SASEGT. The V and J ends lost 7 bases and 7 bases respectively, with 17 bases between them.

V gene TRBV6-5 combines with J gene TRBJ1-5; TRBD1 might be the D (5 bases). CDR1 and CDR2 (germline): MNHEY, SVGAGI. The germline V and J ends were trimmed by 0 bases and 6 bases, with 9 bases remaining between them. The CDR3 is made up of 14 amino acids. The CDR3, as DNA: TGTGCCAGCAGTTACTCCGGGGCAGGTCAGCCCCAGCATTTT. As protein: CASSYSGAGQPQHF.

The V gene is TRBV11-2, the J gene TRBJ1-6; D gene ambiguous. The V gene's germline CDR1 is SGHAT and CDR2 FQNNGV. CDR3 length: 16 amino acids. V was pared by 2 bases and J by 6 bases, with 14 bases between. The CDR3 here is CASSLNSPTGNSPLHF. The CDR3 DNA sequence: TGTGCCAGCAGCTTAAACAGCCCCACCGGTAATTCACCCCTCCACTTT.

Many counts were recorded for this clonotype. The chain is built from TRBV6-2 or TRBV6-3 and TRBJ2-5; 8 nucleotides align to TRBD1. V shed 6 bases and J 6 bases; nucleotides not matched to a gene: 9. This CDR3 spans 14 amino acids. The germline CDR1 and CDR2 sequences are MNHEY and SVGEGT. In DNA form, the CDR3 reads TGTGCCAGCAGGCCGACAGGGGTGGACAAGACCCAGTACTTC. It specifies CASRPTGVDKTQYF.

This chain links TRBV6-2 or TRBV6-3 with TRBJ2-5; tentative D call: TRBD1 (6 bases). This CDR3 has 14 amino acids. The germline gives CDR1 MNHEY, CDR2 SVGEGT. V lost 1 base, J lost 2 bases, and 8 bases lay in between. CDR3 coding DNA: TGTGCCAGCAGTTACTGGACAGCTCAAGAGACCCAGTACTTC. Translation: CASSYWTAQETQYF.

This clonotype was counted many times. CDR3 loop: CASSQDLVWETQYF. CDR3 nucleotide sequence: TGCGCCAGCAGCCAAGATTTGGTGTGGGAGACCCAGTACTTC. This chain links TRBV4-3 with TRBJ2-5; D is ambiguous. Trimming stripped 0 bases from V and 5 bases from J, with 10 bases between. This CDR3 has 14 residues. Germline-derived CDR1 and CDR2 are LGHNA and YSLEER.